The clone carrying this T cell receptor beta chain was picked up a small number of times. Researchers prepared the TCRbeta library using unique molecular identifiers, the study reports. MiXCR, run by TCRdb on the PCR reads, gives a single entry per CDR3 protein. The repertoire consists of hundreds of thousands of distinct CDR3 sequences, with 13% occurring once and the leading ten covering roughly 2.3%. From germline, CDR1 is SNHLY and CDR2 FYNNEI. The CDR3 contains 17 residues. With 3 bases clipped from V and 0 bases from J, the junction kept 7 bases outside the gene matches. This sample stems from a study of T-cell reconstitution after alpha-beta-depleted transplantation in children.

The chain carries TRBV2 and TRBJ2-5, with 10 bases fitting TRBD2. The receptor was isolated from a male patient aged 5 to 17 who had a stem cell transplant for acute myeloid leukemia, so the T cells may come from the graft donor. Material: PBMCs, mostly from graft donor cells, obtained 360 days after TCRalphabeta/CD19-depleted stem cell transplant. The CDR3 protein is CASSDYALAGYQETQYF. For the CDR3, the DNA is TGTGCCAGCAGTGATTACGCACTAGCGGGATACCAAGAGACCCAGTACTTC.